The TCR beta chain described here comes from a study of cytomegalovirus exposure and HLA in healthy donors. After removal of 2 bases from V and 4 bases from J, the junction contained 17 bases not matched to a gene. CDR1 LGHNT and CDR2 FRNRAP come from the germline V gene. CDR3 length: 22 amino acids. The protocol was immunoSEQ multiplex PCR, while the TCRdb copy is restricted to in-frame clones and leaves out a portion. The table records approximately 82,000 clones, roughly 94% of them present only once. V usage is TRBV12-5 and J usage is TRBJ2-1, with 16 bases fitting TRBD2. The sample was PBMCs. The clonotype originates from a woman aged 18-29 years in good health and CMV-seronegative. The DNA of the CDR3 is TGTGCTAGTGGTTTGAAAGCTCTGGGACTAGCGGGGGGGCGGGTTTCGTACAATGAGCAGTTCTTC. Protein: CASGLKALGLAGGRVSYNEQFF.